The 26 T cell receptor beta chains given below trace back to one sample, sequenced in a study of beta chain features in type 1 diabetes. General study findings and limits: Within each of all four CD4+ subsets, Type 1 diabetes patients had TCRB CDR3s that were moderately but significantly shorter.

The whole isolated RNA underwent reverse transcription, so sequencing captured expressed TCRB transcripts. Libraries were prepared by immunoSEQ multiplex PCR; TCRdb keeps only in-frame clonotypes and omits some of them. The sample lists about 160,000 clones, roughly 8% seen once, with about 0.5% in the top ten. Antigens for these TCRs are unknown. Sequencing was done on a sample of central memory CD4+ T cells from blood. The receptors stem from a man between 18 and 29 years old with type 1 diabetes.

The chain joins TRBV10-3 to TRBJ2-1; 10 nucleotides line up with TRBD2. This CDR3 comprises 18 residues. Losses at the gene ends were 8 bases for V and 0 bases for J; bases not matched to a gene: 13. Per the germline V gene, CDR1 is ENHRY and CDR2 is SYGVKD. CDR3 amino acids: CAIPVFEASGSSYNEQFF. The CDR3 DNA reads as TGTGCCATCCCAGTTTTTGAGGCTAGCGGGAGCTCCTACAATGAGCAGTTCTTC.

J is TRBJ2-1 and V is TRBV18; TRBD1 matches 7 bases. In germline, CDR1 is KGHSH, CDR2 LQKENI. The CDR3 has 11 amino acids. Germline trimming cut 6 bases from V and 10 bases from J; bases unmatched to any gene: 3. CDR3 coding DNA: TGTGCCAGCTCCCCGGACAGGGAGCAGTTCTTC. Translation: CASSPDREQFF. The full variable domain, its missing parts supplied by reference TRBV18 and TRBJ2-1, is NAGVMQNPRHLVRRRGQEARLRCSPMKGHSHVYWYRQLPEEGLKFMVYLQKENIIDESGMPKERFSAEFPKEGPSILRIQQVVRGDSAAYFCASSPDREQFFGPGTRLTVL.

A few counts support this clone. This sequence joins TRBV29-1 and TRBJ2-1; D is unresolved. Germline V gives CDR1 SQVTM, CDR2 ANQGSEA. This CDR3 region has 13 residues. Trimming pared 4 bases from V and 7 bases from J, leaving 14 bases between. The DNA for the CDR3 is TGCAGCGTTGGGCAGACCCAGAGGAATGAGCAGTTCTTC. Translation: CSVGQTQRNEQFF.

This clone has more than one count but fewer than ten. The chain has TRBV7-9 and TRBJ2-5; TRBD2 matches 8 bases. V shed 5 bases and J 5 bases; nucleotides not matched to a gene: 7. CDR1 and CDR2 (germline): SEHNR, FQNEAQ (reference sequence). CDR3 length: 14 amino acids. In DNA form, the CDR3 reads TGTGCCAGCAGCCCGGGGGGGGGTCGGGAGACCCAGTACTTC. Amino acid sequence: CASSPGGGRETQYF.

The chain uses TRBV28 and TRBJ2-5; D perhaps matches TRBD1 (6 bases). The J call could be wrong; TRBJ2-7 is a better fit for the DNA end. CDR1 MDHEN and CDR2 SYDVKM come from the germline V gene. The CDR3 totals 13 residues. The CDR3 spells CASSFGRGYEQYF. The CDR3 DNA follows: TGTGCCAGCAGTTTTGGCAGGGGCTACGAGCAGTACTTC.

The chain is built from TRBV9 and TRBJ2-1, with TRBD1 matching over 7 bases. V shed 3 bases and J 10 bases; nucleotides not matched to a gene: 7. The CDR3 runs to 13 residues. Germline V lookup: CDR1 SGDLS, CDR2 YYNGEE. CDR3 residues: CASSAQGVGEQFF. The CDR3 nucleotides read TGTGCCAGCAGCGCCCAGGGGGTGGGGGAGCAGTTCTTC. Full variable domain (outside the CDR3, taken from reference TRBV9 and TRBJ2-1): DSGVTQTPKHLITATGQRVTLRCSPRSGDLSVYWYQQSLDQGLQFLIQYYNGEERAKGNILERFSAQQFPDLHSELNLSSLELGDSALYFCASSAQGVGEQFFGPGTRLTVL.

This clone turned up a few times. The chain couples TRBV28 to TRBJ2-7, with 9 positions matching TRBD2. The germline V gene encodes CDR1 MDHEN and CDR2 SYDVKM. With V trimmed by 6 bases and J by 6 bases, 15 bases remained unmatched. The CDR3 consists of 16 residues. CDR3 sequence reads: CASSWTDPGLASEQYF. The CDR3 bases are TGTGCCAGCAGCTGGACGGATCCTGGACTAGCGAGCGAGCAGTACTTC. The complete variable domain, with remaining parts taken from reference TRBV28 and TRBJ2-7, reads DVKVTQSSRYLVKRTGEKVFLECVQDMDHENMFWYRQDPGLGLRLIYFSYDVKMKEKGDIPEGYSVSREKKERFSLILESASTNQTSMYLCASSWTDPGLASEQYFGPGTRLTVT.

This clone has only a few counts. This rearrangement joins TRBV10-3 to TRBJ1-2; 7 nucleotides line up with TRBD1. The trim removed 2 bases at V and 5 bases at J, leaving 2 bases unmatched. The CDR3 loop spans 13 amino acids. Germline V gene lookup returns CDR1 ENHRY and CDR2 SYGVKD. The CDR3 DNA is TGTGCCATCAGTGAGCTACAGGGGTATGGCTACACCTTC. It codes for CAISELQGYGYTF.

This clone was observed a few times. The chain uses TRBV28 and TRBJ1-5, with a weak D call TRBD1 (5 bases). The V and J ends lost 4 bases and 4 bases respectively, with 8 bases between them. The length of the CDR3 is 13 residues. CDR1 and CDR2 from the germline V gene are MDHEN and SYDVKM. CDR3 sequence (DNA): TGTGCCAGCAGTTCAGACAGTAATCAGCCCCAGCATTTT. It encodes CASSSDSNQPQHF.

This rearrangement joins TRBV14 to TRBJ2-1; TRBD2 is a possible D gene (6 bases). With 0 bases removed from V and 4 bases from J, the gap between germline ends came to 13 bases. This CDR3 is 16 amino acids long. The V gene's germline CDR1 is SGHDN and CDR2 FVKESK. This CDR3 reads CASSQDPLAFYNEQFF. The CDR3, as DNA: TGTGCCAGCAGCCAAGATCCTCTAGCGTTTTACAATGAGCAGTTCTTC.

This clone was seen only a few times. The rearrangement joins TRBV18 to TRBJ2-1; tentatively, D is TRBD2 (7 bases). This CDR3 contains 16 residues. V was cut by 5 bases and J by 2 bases, with 16 bases left in between. Germline V lookup: CDR1 KGHSH, CDR2 LQKENI. CDR3: CASSSQGGATYNEQFF. CDR3 nucleotides: TGTGCCAGCTCATCCCAAGGGGGGGCCACCTACAATGAGCAGTTCTTC. The entire variable domain, with the rest obtained from reference TRBV18 and TRBJ2-1, is as follows: NAGVMQNPRHLVRRRGQEARLRCSPMKGHSHVYWYRQLPEEGLKFMVYLQKENIIDESGMPKERFSAEFPKEGPSILRIQQVVRGDSAAYFCASSSQGGATYNEQFFGPGTRLTVL.

This clone was counted between two and nine times. The gene calls are TRBV6-6 and TRBJ2-3, with 8 bases fitting TRBD2. Per the germline V gene, CDR1 is MNHNY and CDR2 is SVGAGI (reference sequence). CDR3 length equals 13 residues. The CDR3 DNA sequence: TGTGGTACTCAGCGGGGGCACACAGATACGCAGTATTTT. Translation: CGTQRGHTDTQYF.

This clone has more than one count but fewer than ten. The chain carries TRBV10-3 and TRBJ2-1; TRBD2 aligns across 10 bases. From germline, CDR1 is ENHRY and CDR2 SYGVKD. Trimming took 3 bases from V and 9 from J; bases not matched to a gene: 5. The CDR3 has 14 amino acids. The DNA for the CDR3 is TGTGCCATCAGTGATATATCTAGCGGGAGTGAGCAGTTCTTC. Its translation is CAISDISSGSEQFF.

This clone has a handful of counts. J is TRBJ1-1 and V is TRBV4-3; D remains unclear. Germline V CDR1 and CDR2: LGHNA, YSLEER. The CDR3 loop spans 15 amino acids. V lost 1 base, J lost 1 base, and 10 bases lay in between. This chain's CDR3 is CASSQVYRQNTEAFF. In nucleotides, the CDR3 is TGCGCCAGCAGCCAAGTTTACAGACAGAACACTGAAGCTTTCTTT.

The J gene is TRBJ1-1, the V gene TRBV30; D gene uncertain. This CDR3 spans 14 amino acids. From germline, CDR1 is GTSNPN and CDR2 SVGIG (reference sequence). The V end was cut by 4 bases, the J end by 2 bases, with 14 bases between. The CDR3 region has the DNA TGTGCCTGGATGGTAGCGGGCTCAAACACTGAAGCTTTCTTT. Its translation: CAWMVAGSNTEAFF.

The chain links TRBV6-6 to TRBJ2-7; no clear D gene. Germline lookup yields CDR1 MNHNY and CDR2 SVGAGI (reference sequence). V was trimmed by 6 bases and J by 3 bases, leaving 15 bases between them. The CDR3 contains 14 residues. DNA for the CDR3: TGTGCCAGCAGGGATGGCGGAAGCATCTACGAGCAGTACTTC. It specifies CASRDGGSIYEQYF.

This clone was seen repeatedly, ten times or more. This chain uses TRBV28 with TRBJ1-2; D gene ambiguous. The CDR3 loop spans 13 amino acids. Trimming took off 4 bases at V and 4 bases at J, with 10 bases between the two ends. Germline V gene data show CDR1 as MDHEN and CDR2 as SYDVKM. The CDR3 protein is CASSSVTAYGYTF. The CDR3 region has the DNA TGTGCCAGCAGTTCAGTTACAGCCTATGGCTACACCTTC.

This clone showed up just a few times. The chain has TRBV7-2 and TRBJ2-7, with TRBD2 identical over 10 bases. There are 19 residues in the CDR3. J was trimmed by 0 bases and V by 3 bases; bases with no gene match: 14. Germline V CDR1 and CDR2: SGHTA, FQGNSA. CDR3 loop: CASSFAFSSGGTSSYEQYF. The CDR3 coding sequence is TGTGCCAGCAGCTTCGCATTTTCTAGCGGGGGAACTAGCTCCTACGAGCAGTACTTC.

This clone showed up just a few times. The chain is built from TRBV2 and TRBJ1-2; no clear D. Trimming took off 3 bases at V and 3 bases at J, with 5 bases between the two ends. The CDR3 covers 12 residues. Germline lookup yields CDR1 SNHLY and CDR2 FYNNEI. The CDR3 coding sequence is TGTGCCAGCAGTGACAGTTACTATGGCTACACCTTC. Amino acids: CASSDSYYGYTF.

The rearrangement links TRBV6-5 to TRBJ2-1; no definite D call. The CDR3 is 11 residues long. Germline CDR1 and CDR2: MNHEY and SVGAGI. V was pared by 6 bases and J by 8 bases, with 8 bases between. CDR3 amino acids: CASSLRDEQFF. In DNA, the CDR3 is TGTGCCAGCAGCCTACGAGATGAGCAGTTCTTC.

This clone was observed a few times. DNA of the CDR3: TGTGCCAGCAGCAACCTGAGAAGCAATCAGCCCCAGCATTTT. This sequence encodes CASSNLRSNQPQHF. This chain uses TRBV6-5 with TRBJ1-5; no definite D call. The CDR3 has 14 amino acids. Germline V gives CDR1 MNHEY, CDR2 SVGAGI. Trimming took 6 bases from V and 1 from J, leaving 10 bases between them.

This clone occurred a few times. The J gene is TRBJ1-1, the V gene TRBV5-4, with D perhaps TRBD1 (6 bases). Germline-derived CDR1 and CDR2 are SGHNT and YYREEE (reference sequence). The V gene lost 1 base and the J gene lost 4 bases, with 11 bases spanning the gap. CDR3 length equals 14 residues. The CDR3 DNA reads TGTGCCAGCAGCTTGTCCCAGGGGAGCACTGAAGCTTTCTTT. Encoded protein: CASSLSQGSTEAFF.

The chain is built from TRBV30 and TRBJ1-5; TRBD1 agrees at 11 bases. CDR1 GTSNPN and CDR2 SVGIG come from the germline V gene (reference sequence). V lost 2 bases and J lost 7; bases outside the gene matches: 4. This CDR3 is 14 amino acids long. CDR3 DNA sequence: TGTGCCTGGAGTTCGGGGACAGGGGGACAGCCCCAGCATTTT. It translates to CAWSSGTGGQPQHF.

In its sample, this clone was seen many times. The chain joins TRBV15 to TRBJ2-5; D remains unclear. The CDR3 has 13 residues. The ends were cut back, 6 bases at V and 5 bases at J, with 13 bases in the middle. Per the germline V gene, CDR1 is LNHNV and CDR2 is YYDKDF (reference sequence). As DNA, the CDR3 is TGTGCCACCAGTCTAGGCCCGATGGAGACCCAGTACTTC. It encodes CATSLGPMETQYF.

This clone was counted only a few times. This chain joins TRBV7-9 and TRBJ1-5; TRBD1 might be the D (5 bases). Per the germline V gene, CDR1 is SEHNR and CDR2 is FQNEAQ (reference sequence). V lost 2 bases to trimming and J lost 4 bases, with 6 bases between them. This CDR3 has 13 amino acids. The CDR3 DNA reads as TGTGCCAGCAGCTTACAGGGTAATCAGCCCCAGCATTTT. Translation gives CASSLQGNQPQHF.

A few counts support this clone. The J gene is TRBJ1-5, the V gene TRBV25-1; possibly TRBD1 for D (5 bases). Germline V gives CDR1 MGHDK, CDR2 SYGVNS. V shed 8 bases and J shed 3 bases, with 11 bases lying between them. The CDR3 has 13 amino acids. The CDR3 region has the DNA TGTGCCAGCCAAGGGGTAAACAATCAGCCCCAGCATTTT. It encodes CASQGVNNQPQHF.